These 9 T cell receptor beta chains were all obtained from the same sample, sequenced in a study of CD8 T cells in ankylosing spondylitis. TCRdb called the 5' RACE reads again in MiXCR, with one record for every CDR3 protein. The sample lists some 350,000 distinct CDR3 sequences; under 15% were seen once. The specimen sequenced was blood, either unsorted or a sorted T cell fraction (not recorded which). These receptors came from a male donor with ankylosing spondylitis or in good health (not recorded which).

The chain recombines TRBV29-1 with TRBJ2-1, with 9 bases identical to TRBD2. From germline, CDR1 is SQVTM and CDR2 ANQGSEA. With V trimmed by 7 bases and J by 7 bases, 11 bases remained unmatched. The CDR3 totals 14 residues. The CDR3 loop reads CSALSLTSGNEQFF. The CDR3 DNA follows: TGCAGCGCCCTCTCCCTTACTAGCGGGAATGAGCAGTTCTTC.

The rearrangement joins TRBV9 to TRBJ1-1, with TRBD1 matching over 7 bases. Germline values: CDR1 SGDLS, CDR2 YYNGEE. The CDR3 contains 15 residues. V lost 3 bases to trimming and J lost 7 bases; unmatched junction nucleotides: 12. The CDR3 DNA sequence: TGTGCCAGCAGCGGAGACGAGAGGGGGCGAGGTGAAGCTTTCTTT. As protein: CASSGDERGRGEAFF.

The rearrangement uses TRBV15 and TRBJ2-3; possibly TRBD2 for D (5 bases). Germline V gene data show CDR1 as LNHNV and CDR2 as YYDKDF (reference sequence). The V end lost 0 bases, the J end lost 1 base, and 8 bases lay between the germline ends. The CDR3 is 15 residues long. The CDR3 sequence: CATSRDGLGTDTQYF. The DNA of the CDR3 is TGTGCCACCAGCAGAGATGGACTGGGCACAGATACGCAGTATTTT.

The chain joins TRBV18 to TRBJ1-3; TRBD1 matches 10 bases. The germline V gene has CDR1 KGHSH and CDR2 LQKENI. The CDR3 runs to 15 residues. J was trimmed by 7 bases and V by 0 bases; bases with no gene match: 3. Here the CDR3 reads CASSPPGQGWNTIYF. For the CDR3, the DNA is TGTGCCAGCTCACCACCGGGACAGGGGTGGAACACCATATATTTT.

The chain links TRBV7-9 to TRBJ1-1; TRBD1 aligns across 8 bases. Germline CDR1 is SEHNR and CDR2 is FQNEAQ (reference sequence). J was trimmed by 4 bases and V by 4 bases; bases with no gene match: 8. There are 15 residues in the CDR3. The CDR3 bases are TGTGCCAGCAGCTCCCTGACAGGGGTAAGCACTGAAGCTTTCTTT. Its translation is CASSSLTGVSTEAFF.

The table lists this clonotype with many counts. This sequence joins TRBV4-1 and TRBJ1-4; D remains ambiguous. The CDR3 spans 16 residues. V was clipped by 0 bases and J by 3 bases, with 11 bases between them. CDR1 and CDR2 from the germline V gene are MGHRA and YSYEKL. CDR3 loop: CASSQDGAAPNEKLFF. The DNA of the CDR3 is TGCGCCAGCAGCCAAGATGGAGCCGCACCTAATGAAAAACTGTTTTTT.

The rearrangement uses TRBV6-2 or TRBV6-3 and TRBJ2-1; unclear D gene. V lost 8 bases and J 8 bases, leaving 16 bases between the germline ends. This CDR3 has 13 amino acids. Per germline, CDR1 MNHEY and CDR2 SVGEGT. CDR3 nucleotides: TGTGCCAGCTCTTCCCCCCTCCATTATGAGCAGTTCTTC. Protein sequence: CASSSPLHYEQFF.

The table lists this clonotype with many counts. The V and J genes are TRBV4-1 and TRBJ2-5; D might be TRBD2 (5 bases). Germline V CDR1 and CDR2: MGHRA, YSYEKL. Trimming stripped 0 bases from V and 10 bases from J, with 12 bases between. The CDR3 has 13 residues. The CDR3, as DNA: TGCGCCAGCAGCCAAGATGAAGGAGGAATCCAGTACTTC. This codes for CASSQDEGGIQYF.

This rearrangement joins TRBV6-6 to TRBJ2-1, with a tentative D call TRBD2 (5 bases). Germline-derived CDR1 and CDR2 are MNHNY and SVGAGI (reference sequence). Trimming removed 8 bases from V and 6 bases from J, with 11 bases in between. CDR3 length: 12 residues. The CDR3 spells CASRPGTNEQFF. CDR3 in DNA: TGTGCCAGCCGCCCGGGAACCAATGAGCAGTTCTTC.